This T cell receptor (beta chain) was found in a study of T-cell memory formation after mild COVID-19. General study points: There were some responding clones in pre-infection memory, which suggested that cross-reactive memory had joined. Contracting CD4+ clones lay largely in CM and EM, with CD8+ ones residing in EMRA. CD4/CD8 balance characterized clones contracting day 15 to 85, and CD4+ skew characterized later expanders.

5'RACE primed from the constant segment yielded TCR alpha and TCR beta cDNA libraries bearing sample barcodes and UMIs. One entry per CDR3 protein results from TCRdb running MiXCR on the 5' RACE reads. The top ten clones hold roughly 6% of a sample with 100,000 to 130,000 distinct CDR3 sequences, over 15% of them seen once. This clonotype was counted a few times. What it binds is not known. V gave up 2 bases and J gave up 4 bases, with 20 bases separating them. Looked up from germline, CDR1 is LGHDT and CDR2 is YNNKEL (reference sequence). The CDR3 extends over 17 amino acids. The specimen sequenced was PBMCs or a T cell subset sorted from them (not recorded which). The gene calls are TRBV3-1 and TRBJ1-2, with D possibly being TRBD1 (5 bases). The TCR comes from a man aged 18 to 29 who had mild COVID-19 (a few samples of this study predate the infection). Cell type and time point are not known. The CDR3 region has the DNA TGTGCCAGCAGCCAATTTATAGGGCACCTGGGGGGCTATGGCTACACCTTC. Residues: CASSQFIGHLGGYGYTF.